A selection of T cell receptor beta chains follows, all from one sample in a study of metastatic and nonmetastatic thyroid tumors. TCRdb re-processed the PCR reads through MiXCR. This sample has tens of thousands of clones; about 29% occur once, and the top ten carry 6.5% to 9%. The sequenced sample consisted of blood. Source of these receptors: a female donor with papillary thyroid cancer or a benign thyroid nodule (not recorded which). Some clones in this sample may be carry-over from other donors' samples. Both conserved end residues are part of each CDR3.

v_gene	j_gene	len	CDR3aa
TRBV3-1	TRBJ1-1	14	CVSSHRHGDTEAFF
TRBV2	TRBJ2-5	15	CASSEDSLVGETQYF
TRBV20-1	TRBJ2-1	11	CSAEGRTEQFF
TRBV28	TRBJ2-7	20	CASSSTGTGRPHELPYEQYF
TRBV5-1	TRBJ2-1	16	CASSPGAAGPYNEQFF
TRBV5-1	TRBJ1-1	15	CASSLVVSADTEAFF
TRBV6-1	TRBJ1-6	16	CASRTRGRTRGSPLHF
TRBV20-1	TRBJ2-3	14	CSASPQVPTDTQYF
TRBV27	TRBJ2-1	15	CASSLSLASFNEQFF
TRBV6-1	TRBJ2-7	15	CASGSILTENYEQYF
TRBV6-1	TRBJ2-7	13	CASSSTGGYEQYF
TRBV6-1	TRBJ1-4	12	CASSQQVEKLFF
TRBV28	TRBJ1-2	15	CASSIPRGQNYGYTF
TRBV25-1	TRBJ1-2	14	CASRSTGQSYGNTF
TRBV24-1	TRBJ2-1	15	CATSDPGQGADEQFF
TRBV30	TRBJ1-4	13	CAWSLLQGEKLFF
TRBV10-1	TRBJ2-2	15	CASSESRGDTGELFF
TRBV6-2/TRBV6-3	TRBJ2-7	15	CASSSSRTEAIEQYF
TRBV14	TRBJ1-2	14	CASSVSSLDYGYTF
TRBV6-1	TRBJ1-5	15	CASSPGQESNQPQHF
TRBV12-3/TRBV12-4	TRBJ2-4	16	CASSPSGLTAKNIQYF
TRBV20-1	TRBJ2-7	14	CSAGPRTGRNEQYF
TRBV13	TRBJ2-2	17	CASSLVAGWVNTGELFF
TRBV7-3	TRBJ1-3	13	CASSEASGNTIYF
TRBV4-1	TRBJ2-3	18	CASSQGNPAGGPVDTQYF
TRBV6-1	TRBJ2-2	14	CASTRLAAIGELFF
TRBV19	TRBJ2-7	13	CVIMWPGPYEQYF
TRBV3-1	TRBJ2-1	19	CASSLRSGGASFSYNEQFF
TRBV6-6	TRBJ2-7	18	CASSYSKLAGGPSYEQYF
TRBV12-5	TRBJ2-7	12	CASGLKVINLYF
TRBV5-1	TRBJ2-1	14	CASSLGDENVGQFF
TRBV28	TRBJ1-2	13	CASSLGNNYGYTF
TRBV19	TRBJ1-2	15	CASTLTVTGLYGYTF
TRBV7-9	TRBJ2-7	15	CASSLEVGGSREQYF
TRBV6-1	TRBJ2-7	12	CASRHGGWEQYF
TRBV2	TRBJ1-3	14	CASTDGLSVNTIYF
TRBV28	TRBJ1-4	11	CASLGGEKLFF
TRBV20-1	TRBJ1-1	15	CSASGQGGFFQRAFF
TRBV2	TRBJ2-1	16	CASSEGYLSSYNEQFF
TRBV6-1	TRBJ1-2	15	CASRAPFWGATGYTF
TRBV7-8	TRBJ1-6	16	CASSKNRDRGNSPLHF
TRBV5-1	TRBJ2-7	16	CASSLALGSPGYEQYF
TRBV27	TRBJ2-7	13	CASSLSTEYEQYF
TRBV27	TRBJ2-3	16	CVSSLSRRGGTDTQYF
TRBV28	TRBJ1-6	13	CASRTGLNSPLHF
TRBV7-2	TRBJ2-3	15	CASSLSLLEADTQYF
TRBV28	TRBJ2-1	11	CASSPNNELVF
TRBV11-3	TRBJ2-7	12	CASSLGSYEQYF
TRBV6-1	TRBJ2-1	15	CASSESVGDYNEQFF
TRBV20-1	TRBJ1-2	12	CSARTGGEGYTF
TRBV20-1	TRBJ2-7	13	CSALGEGAYEQYF
TRBV5-4	TRBJ2-7	16	CASSLVVGVTTYEQYF
TRBV19	TRBJ2-7	14	CASSMGRGLYEQYF